The count of the clone carrying this T cell receptor beta chain is one. Its cognate antigen is unknown. The planned depth of sequencing spanned 1 in 200,000 to 1 in 1 million T cells. Assay: immunoSEQ multiplex PCR; the TCRdb copy retains only in-frame clones and omits some. The sample carries 190,000 or so clones, approximately 72% recorded once. The sample is drawn from a study of cytotoxic CD8 clonotypes in ibrutinib-treated CLL. At the level of the study: Samples averaged 255,043 productive templates and 94,082 productive rearrangements.

The CDR3 spans 14 residues. CDR1 and CDR2 from the germline V gene are SGHTA and FQGNSA. V lost 0 bases and J lost 13, with 19 bases in between. Study conclusions and caveats: There were few public clonotypes, and on treatment they contracted or stayed stable. Patients with sustained remission and those progressing were sampled at differing times.

Here the sequenced sample was PBMCs, taken after 24 months of ibrutinib treatment. V is TRBV7-2 and J is TRBJ2-7; either TRBD1 or TRBD2 may supply D (5 bases each). This TCR was sampled from a human donor with chronic lymphocytic leukemia. CDR3 nucleotides: TGTGCCAGCAGCTTAGCCCGGGACGCCGATTCGTGTTACTTC. Encoded protein: CASSLARDADSCYF. Full variable domain (outside the CDR3, taken from reference TRBV7-2 and TRBJ2-7): GAGVSQSPSNKVTEKGKDVELRCDPISGHTALYWYRQSLGQGLEFLIYFQGNSAPDKSGLPSDRFSAERTGGSVSTLTIQRTQQEDSAVYLCASSLARDADSCYFGPGTRLTVT.